This paragraph covers one T cell receptor (beta chain) sequence. This entry comes from a study of blood T cell repertoires in COVID-19. Study context: Samples of COVID-19 (acute and convalescent) were obtained from the United States, Italy and Spain.

Generated by immunoSEQ multiplex PCR, the TCRdb table keeps only in-frame clones and is missing some. The sample includes hundreds of thousands of clones, approximately 83% of them seen just once. CDR3 length equals 14 residues. The germline gives CDR1 LNHDA, CDR2 SQIVND (reference sequence). Trimming left V 1 base short and J 6 bases short, with 12 bases between. The specimen sequenced was peripheral blood. The clonotype comes from a woman younger than 45 with COVID-19, enrolled during active disease. This chain joins TRBV19 and TRBJ1-2; D is unclear. This CDR3 reads CASSIVGGLNGYTF. The DNA of the CDR3 is TGTGCCAGTAGTATAGTTGGAGGACTTAATGGCTACACCTTC. Combining the CDR3 with reference TRBV19 and TRBJ1-2 gives the whole variable domain DGGITQSPKYLFRKEGQNVTLSCEQNLNHDAMYWYRQDPGQGLRLIYYSQIVNDFQKGDIAEGYSVSREKKESFPLTVTSAQKNPTAFYLCASSIVGGLNGYTFGSGTRLTVV.